The rows below give T cell receptor beta chains drawn from one sample of a study of human T cells and chemical hapten exposure. TCRdb reprocessed the RACE reads with MiXCR, giving one entry per CDR3 protein. Of some 300,000 distinct CDR3 sequences listed, about 5% are singletons. The sample here was whole blood, taken in connection with sensitization to the hapten diphenylcyclopropenone (DPC). All receptors derive from a woman aged 18-29 years with alopecia areata. Some clones in this sample may be carry-over from other donors' samples. Both conserved end residues are part of each CDR3.

V gene: TRBV20-1
J gene: TRBJ1-2
CDR3 protein: CSAYAGSNYGYTF

V gene: TRBV28
J gene: TRBJ2-5
CDR3 protein: CASSFTGQETQYF

V gene: TRBV14
J gene: TRBJ1-1
CDR3 protein: CASSQDGSYTEAFF

V gene: TRBV7-6
J gene: TRBJ2-2
CDR3 protein: CASTLGSAGELFF

V gene: TRBV12-3/TRBV12-4
J gene: TRBJ1-1
CDR3 protein: CASSLGNTEAFF

V gene: TRBV6-2/TRBV6-3
J gene: TRBJ2-3
CDR3 protein: CASSTSLDVGLGPSDTQYF

V gene: TRBV4-2
J gene: TRBJ1-2
CDR3 protein: CASSQETGAGGYTF

V gene: TRBV5-5
J gene: TRBJ1-4
CDR3 protein: CASRTGVGNEKLFF

V gene: TRBV27
J gene: TRBJ2-3
CDR3 protein: CASSLRGLAGGPGDTQYF

V gene: TRBV5-1
J gene: TRBJ1-4
CDR3 protein: CASSLDRDEKLFF

V gene: TRBV7-9
J gene: TRBJ1-1
CDR3 protein: CASSSASTEAFF

V gene: TRBV19
J gene: TRBJ1-2
CDR3 protein: CASRPRGVLVYGYTF

V gene: TRBV5-6
J gene: TRBJ1-1
CDR3 protein: CASSLGVSEAFF

V gene: TRBV7-9
J gene: TRBJ2-3
CDR3 protein: CASSSRDRTDTQYF

V gene: TRBV6-5
J gene: TRBJ1-1
CDR3 protein: CASSRGRTEAFF

V gene: TRBV7-2
J gene: TRBJ2-4
CDR3 protein: CASSFEAKNIQYF

V gene: TRBV29-1
J gene: TRBJ1-2
CDR3 protein: CSVEDRRQNDGYTF

V gene: TRBV6-2/TRBV6-3
J gene: TRBJ1-2
CDR3 protein: CASSYMMYGGYTF

V gene: TRBV12-3/TRBV12-4
J gene: TRBJ1-3
CDR3 protein: CASTSRYSGNTIYF

V gene: TRBV20-1
J gene: TRBJ1-2
CDR3 protein: CSASSGRPEAHF

V gene: TRBV4-1
J gene: TRBJ1-6
CDR3 protein: CASSRGEGNSPLHF

V gene: TRBV20-1
J gene: TRBJ1-6
CDR3 protein: CSAAWGMGDSPLHF

V gene: TRBV5-4
J gene: TRBJ1-1
CDR3 protein: CASSSELNTEAFF

V gene: TRBV27
J gene: TRBJ2-7
CDR3 protein: CASSIRRQGRYPYEQYF